This is a list of T cell receptor beta chains from one sample in a study of blood T cell repertoires in COVID-19. Clones were read by immunoSEQ multiplex PCR, and TCRdb kept only the in-frame ones, dropping some. The sample holds 90,000 to 120,000 clones, approximately 80% seen once. The material sequenced was peripheral blood. The receptors stem from a woman in her seventies with acute or convalescent COVID-19. The CDR3 runs from the conserved cysteine through the conserved F or W. A D gene is named only where the DNA matches it firmly. Some rows mark clone size as missing; the rest say once, few, many or name a class of expanded clone.

j_gene: TRBJ1-2
v_gene: TRBV19
abundance: .
d_gene: TRBD1
CDR3aa: CASSTGQGGNYGYTF
CDR3nt: TGTGCCAGTAGTACGGGACAGGGAGGTAACTATGGCTACACCTTC

j_gene: TRBJ2-7
v_gene: TRBV27
abundance: .
d_gene: TRBD2
CDR3aa: CASGSRGTSGRGFYEQYF
CDR3nt: TGTGCCAGCGGCTCCCGGGGGACTAGCGGGAGGGGGTTCTACGAGCAGTACTTC

j_gene: TRBJ1-2
v_gene: TRBV19
abundance: .
d_gene: .
CDR3aa: CASRRGAGDYGYTF
CDR3nt: TGTGCCAGCCGGAGGGGCGCGGGGGACTATGGCTACACCTTC

j_gene: TRBJ1-2
v_gene: TRBV28
abundance: .
d_gene: TRBD1
CDR3aa: CASRRDRGGYTF
CDR3nt: TGTGCCAGCAGACGTGACAGGGGAGGCTACACCTTC

j_gene: TRBJ2-2
v_gene: TRBV4-1
abundance: .
d_gene: TRBD2
CDR3aa: CASALGRLAGVSGELFF
CDR3nt: TGCGCCAGCGCCCTCGGGAGACTAGCGGGAGTTAGCGGGGAGCTGTTTTTT

j_gene: TRBJ2-3
v_gene: TRBV11-3
abundance: .
d_gene: TRBD1
CDR3aa: CASSRTGDGTDTQYF
CDR3nt: TGTGCCAGCAGCCGGACAGGGGACGGCACAGATACGCAGTATTTT

j_gene: TRBJ2-5
v_gene: TRBV11-2
abundance: .
d_gene: TRBD2
CDR3aa: CASSERAGGQETQYF
CDR3nt: TGTGCCAGCAGCGAACGAGCGGGGGGGCAAGAGACCCAGTACTTC

j_gene: TRBJ2-6
v_gene: TRBV14
abundance: .
d_gene: .
CDR3aa: CASSQTRPGANVLTF
CDR3nt: TGTGCCAGCAGCCAAACGAGGCCTGGGGCCAACGTCCTGACTTTC

j_gene: TRBJ2-5
v_gene: TRBV11-2
abundance: .
d_gene: TRBD1
CDR3aa: CASSLRGDRGETQYF
CDR3nt: TGTGCCAGCAGCTTAAGGGGGGACAGGGGCGAGACCCAGTACTTC

j_gene: TRBJ2-3
v_gene: TRBV7-9
abundance: few
d_gene: .
CDR3aa: CASSLDGSVADTQYF
CDR3nt: TGTGCCAGCAGCTTAGACGGGTCTGTAGCAGATACGCAGTATTTT

j_gene: TRBJ1-6
v_gene: TRBV27
abundance: once
d_gene: TRBD1
CDR3aa: CASSLGGGQGVWTYNSPLHF
CDR3nt: TGTGCCAGCAGTTTAGGAGGGGGACAGGGGGTTTGGACCTATAATTCACCCCTCCACTTT

j_gene: TRBJ2-7
v_gene: TRBV28
abundance: once
d_gene: .
CDR3aa: CASTMGGDEQYF
CDR3nt: TGTGCCAGCACCATGGGGGGAGACGAGCAGTACTTC

j_gene: TRBJ1-2
v_gene: TRBV28
abundance: few
d_gene: .
CDR3aa: CASSLQGWVNGYTF
CDR3nt: TGTGCCAGCAGTTTACAGGGCTGGGTGAATGGCTACACCTTC

j_gene: TRBJ2-7
v_gene: TRBV7-9
abundance: .
d_gene: TRBD2
CDR3aa: CASSPRGGASNEQYF
CDR3nt: TGTGCCAGCAGCCCTCGGGGGGGGGCCTCCAACGAGCAGTACTTC

j_gene: TRBJ2-2
v_gene: TRBV7-8
abundance: .
d_gene: .
CDR3aa: CASSLVRQSGTGELFF
CDR3nt: TGTGCCAGCAGCTTAGTTCGGCAGTCGGGCACCGGGGAGCTGTTTTTT

j_gene: TRBJ1-4
v_gene: TRBV7-9
abundance: .
d_gene: .
CDR3aa: CASSFGEMLTRREKLFF
CDR3nt: TGTGCCAGCAGCTTTGGGGAGATGTTGACAAGACGAGAAAAACTGTTTTTT

j_gene: TRBJ2-3
v_gene: TRBV19
abundance: .
d_gene: TRBD1
CDR3aa: CASRGWGQGRADTQYF
CDR3nt: TGTGCCAGTAGGGGGTGGGGACAGGGCCGTGCAGATACGCAGTATTTT

j_gene: TRBJ2-5
v_gene: TRBV3-1/TRBV3-2
abundance: .
d_gene: .
CDR3aa: CASAGGPDQETQYF
CDR3nt: TGTGCCAGCGCCGGGGGTCCAGACCAAGAGACCCAGTACTTC

j_gene: TRBJ2-6
v_gene: TRBV5-1
abundance: .
d_gene: TRBD1
CDR3aa: CASSPLTGKVAGANVLTF
CDR3nt: TGCGCCAGCAGCCCATTGACAGGGAAGGTTGCTGGGGCCAACGTCCTGACTTTC

j_gene: TRBJ1-2
v_gene: TRBV10-3
abundance: many
d_gene: TRBD1
CDR3aa: CAISGLTGDGSRF
CDR3nt: TGTGCCATCAGTGGGTTGACAGGGGATGGATCCCGCTTC

j_gene: TRBJ2-1
v_gene: TRBV12-1
abundance: once
d_gene: .
CDR3aa: CASSFARLAGGRNEQFF
CDR3nt: TGTGCCAGCAGCTTTGCGCGTCTAGCGGGAGGGCGTAATGAGCAGTTCTTC

j_gene: TRBJ2-3
v_gene: TRBV24-1
abundance: .
d_gene: TRBD2
CDR3aa: CATSDLGRVAGTDTQYF
CDR3nt: TGTGCCACCAGTGATTTGGGGCGAGTAGCGGGGACAGATACGCAGTATTTT

j_gene: TRBJ2-5
v_gene: TRBV28
abundance: .
d_gene: TRBD1
CDR3aa: CASSFRTGVRETQYF
CDR3nt: TGTGCCAGCAGTTTTCGGACAGGCGTTAGGGAGACCCAGTACTTC